Reported below is one T cell receptor (beta chain). Its specificity is not known. This entry comes from a study of T cell responses to AZD1222 COVID-19 vaccine. Study findings and constraints: With dominance at 160-218 and 743-854, vaccine-associated CD4 TCRs spanned spike.

Recipients boosted at about 4 weeks or about 12 weeks are pooled. Profiled with immunoSEQ multiplex PCR; TCRdb holds only in-frame clones, not every one. The table includes about 59,000 clones, 89% detected once. Per germline, CDR1 SGHRS and CDR2 YFSETQ. Trimming shortened V by 1 base and J by 6 bases, and 11 bases separated the two germline ends. This CDR3 contains 13 residues. The TCR originated in an adult who received the AZD1222 COVID-19 vaccine. The V and J genes are TRBV5-1 and TRBJ2-7, with a weak D call TRBD1 (6 bases). Sequencing was performed on peripheral blood, taken 28 days after the second AZD1222 dose. Here the CDR3 DNA reads TGCGCCAGCAGCTTGAAAACAGGGTCCGAGCAGTACTTC. Translating gives CASSLKTGSEQYF.